This entry lists 10 T cell receptor beta chains sequenced from one sample in a study of CD8 T cells in Susac syndrome. Random hexamers were used to reverse transcribe 0.5 to 1 ug of RNA. TCRdb re-derived calls from the immunoSEQ multiplex PCR reads in MiXCR, one entry per CDR3 protein. The sample contains about 180,000 distinct CDR3 sequences, about 94% of which appear only once. Input material: CD4+ T cells from PBMCs. These receptors were taken from a human donor with multiple sclerosis.

The gene calls are TRBV30 and TRBJ1-1, with a tentative D call TRBD1 (6 bases). Germline V CDR1 and CDR2: GTSNPN, SVGIG (reference sequence). The CDR3 totals 14 residues. V was pared by 4 bases and J by 2 bases, with 14 bases between. The CDR3 is CAWILGGANTEAFF. The CDR3 region has the DNA TGTGCCTGGATCCTAGGGGGGGCCAACACTGAAGCTTTCTTT.

The chain combines TRBV12-3 or TRBV12-4 with TRBJ1-1; D gene unclear. This CDR3 has 14 residues. Trimming cost V 7 bases and J 0 bases, with 12 bases left between them. The CDR3 DNA reads TGTGCCAGCAAGGGCACCTCCATGAACACTGAAGCTTTCTTT. Translation gives CASKGTSMNTEAFF.

This chain uses TRBV5-6 with TRBJ2-5, with 9 bases matching TRBD1. Trimming removed 1 base from V and 3 bases from J; junction bases left unmatched: 4. This CDR3 has 15 residues. Germline assignment: CDR1 SGHDT and CDR2 YYEEEE. In DNA form, the CDR3 reads TGTGCCAGCAGCTTGCCGGGACAGGGCGAAGAGACCCAGTACTTC. Protein product: CASSLPGQGEETQYF.

This chain links TRBV14 with TRBJ2-7; TRBD1 might be the D (6 bases). Germline CDR1 SGHDN, CDR2 FVKESK. CDR3 length: 15 amino acids. Trimming removed 4 bases at V and 5 bases at J, with 18 bases between. The CDR3 sequence: CASSPYQGIWDEQYF. The CDR3 DNA is TGTGCCAGCAGCCCTTATCAGGGGATTTGGGACGAGCAGTACTTC.

This chain's CDR3 is CASRASGTGLTDTQYF. The DNA of the CDR3 is TGTGCCAGCAGGGCGAGCGGGACAGGGCTCACAGATACGCAGTATTTT. The rearrangement uses TRBV6-6 and TRBJ2-3, with 9 positions matching TRBD1. The CDR3 consists of 16 residues. Germline-derived CDR1 and CDR2 are MNHNY and SVGAGI (reference sequence). V shed 6 bases, J shed 2 bases, and the junction held 9 bases outside the gene matches.

This clonotype was detected only once. The chain employs TRBV7-2 and TRBJ2-4, with D possibly being TRBD1 (6 bases). V dropped 5 bases and J dropped 8 bases, with 22 bases sitting between them. The CDR3 covers 16 residues. The germline V gene encodes CDR1 SGHTA and CDR2 FQGNSA. CDR3 region: CASSIDRYSGTYIQYF. DNA for the CDR3: TGTGCCAGCAGCATAGACAGGTACAGCGGAACGTACATTCAGTACTTC.

Written as DNA, the CDR3 is TGCAGCGTTTGGTGGGGGCCCCCCAATGAGCAGTTCTTC. Its translation is CSVWWGPPNEQFF. V is TRBV29-1 and J is TRBJ2-1; possibly TRBD1 for D (6 bases). The CDR3 is 13 amino acids. Per the germline V gene, CDR1 is SQVTM and CDR2 is ANQGSEA. The germline V and J ends were trimmed by 5 bases and 6 bases, with 14 bases remaining between them.

This clonotype was detected only a few times. The chain links TRBV25-1 to TRBJ2-7; D ambiguous. V lost 5 bases and J 2 bases, leaving 10 bases between the germline ends. Germline loops: CDR1 MGHDK, CDR2 SYGVNS. The length of the CDR3 is 13 residues. The CDR3 DNA is TGTGCCAGCAGTTTGGCAGGTACCTACGAGCAGTACTTC. Its translation: CASSLAGTYEQYF.

The gene calls are TRBV5-1 and TRBJ1-2; perhaps TRBD1 as D (5 bases). Germline CDR1 reads SGHRS; CDR2 reads YFSETQ. The CDR3 runs 13 residues. V gave up 0 bases and J gave up 6 bases, with 9 bases separating them. CDR3 protein: CASSLEGADGYTF. The DNA for the CDR3 is TGCGCCAGCAGCTTGGAAGGGGCGGATGGCTACACCTTC.

The CDR3 here is CASSITFSGGALETQYF. The CDR3, as DNA: TGCGCCAGCAGCATCACCTTTAGCGGGGGGGCCTTGGAGACCCAGTACTTC. The chain uses TRBV5-1 and TRBJ2-5, with 11 bases identical to TRBD2. J gave up 5 bases and V 4 bases, and 13 bases lay outside the gene matches. The CDR3 consists of 17 residues. CDR1 and CDR2 from the germline V gene are SGHRS and YFSETQ.